The 16 T cell receptor beta chains below all came from one sample that was sequenced in a study of shared clonotypes between healthy human individuals. This table comes from immunoSEQ multiplex PCR, and its TCRdb copy is limited to in-frame clones, with some not included. Altogether hundreds of thousands of clones are present, about two thirds being singletons, with the ten largest covering about 2%. The sequencing sample was made of memory CD4+ T cells sorted from blood. Described subset: CD45RA-negative fraction. Every receptor here comes from a woman aged 30 to 39 in good health.

The chain uses TRBV19 and TRBJ1-2; a weak D match, TRBD1 (5 bases). Germline V CDR1 and CDR2: LNHDA, SQIVND (reference sequence). The CDR3 is made up of 14 amino acids. The V end was cut by 3 bases, the J end by 4 bases, with 12 bases between. Here the CDR3 DNA reads TGTGCCAGTAGTATTAGGCGACAGACCTATGGCTACACCTTC. Amino acid sequence: CASSIRRQTYGYTF. The whole variable domain, remainder taken from reference TRBV19 and TRBJ1-2, is DGGITQSPKYLFRKEGQNVTLSCEQNLNHDAMYWYRQDPGQGLRLIYYSQIVNDFQKGDIAEGYSVSREKKESFPLTVTSAQKNPTAFYLCASSIRRQTYGYTFGSGTRLTVV.

CDR3 sequence reads: CASSPRLATGTKTEAFF. For the CDR3, the DNA is TGTGCCAGTAGTCCGAGATTAGCGACAGGGACAAAGACTGAAGCTTTCTTT. The rearrangement links TRBV19 to TRBJ1-1, with 7 positions matching TRBD1. Germline-derived CDR1 and CDR2 are LNHDA and SQIVND (reference sequence). V lost 5 bases and J lost 5; bases outside the gene matches: 17. The CDR3 sequence is 17 residues long.

This chain joins TRBV7-3 and TRBJ2-7, with TRBD1 as a possible D gene (6 bases). The germline V gene has CDR1 SGHTA and CDR2 FQGTGA. The CDR3 is 13 residues long. Trimming took 5 bases from V and 6 from J, leaving 14 bases between them. The CDR3 DNA is TGTGCCAGCAGCCCCCGGGACAAGTCCGAGCAGTACTTC. Translation gives CASSPRDKSEQYF.

V and J are TRBV7-9 and TRBJ2-3; D call uncertain. Per germline, CDR1 SEHNR and CDR2 FQNEAQ (reference sequence). Trimming took off 1 base at V and 1 base at J, with 6 bases between the two ends. This CDR3 contains 14 residues. CDR3 amino acids: CASSLGRGTDTQYF. The CDR3 coding sequence is TGTGCCAGCAGCTTAGGACGCGGCACAGATACGCAGTATTTT. Complete variable domain (other parts from reference TRBV7-9 and TRBJ2-3): DTGVSQNPRHKITKRGQNVTFRCDPISEHNRLYWYRQTLGQGPEFLTYFQNEAQLEKSRLLSDRFSAERPKGSFSTLEIQRTEQGDSAMYLCASSLGRGTDTQYFGPGTRLTVL.

The table lists this clone with a few counts. The rearrangement links TRBV7-9 to TRBJ2-1; 15 bases are a match to TRBD2. This CDR3 has 18 residues. The germline CDR1 and CDR2 sequences are SEHNR and FQNEAQ (reference sequence). Unmatched junction bases numbered 8, after V lost 4 bases and J lost 4 bases. In nucleotides, the CDR3 is TGTGCCAGCAGCTACGGGACTAGCGGGAGGAGGGCTTACAATGAGCAGTTCTTC. Its translation is CASSYGTSGRRAYNEQFF.

The rearrangement joins TRBV5-1 to TRBJ2-1, with 8 positions matching TRBD2. J lost 2 bases, V lost 1 base, and 5 bases had no gene match. This CDR3 comprises 16 residues. Germline assignment: CDR1 SGHRS and CDR2 YFSETQ. This CDR3 reads CASSLKLADAYNEQFF. The CDR3 region has the DNA TGCGCCAGCAGCTTGAAACTAGCGGACGCCTACAATGAGCAGTTCTTC. The full variable domain, its missing parts supplied by reference TRBV5-1 and TRBJ2-1, is KAGVTQTPRYLIKTRGQQVTLSCSPISGHRSVSWYQQTPGQGLQFLFEYFSETQRNKGNFPGRFSGRQFSNSRSEMNVSTLELGDSALYLCASSLKLADAYNEQFFGPGTRLTVL.

On this clone itself: With a much larger clone just one base away, this may be a read error. The rearrangement links TRBV5-5 to TRBJ2-7; 13 nucleotides match TRBD2. Germline CDR1 SGHKS, CDR2 YYEKEE (reference sequence). The J segment lost 5 bases and the V segment lost 3 bases, leaving 2 bases of the junction unmatched. CDR3 length equals 14 residues. CDR3 in DNA: TGTGCCAGCAGCTGGACTAGCGGGAGCCACGAGCAGTACTTC. This encodes CASSWTSGSHEQYF.

V and J are TRBV11-2 and TRBJ2-5, with 7 bases identical to TRBD1. This CDR3 is built from 15 residues. V gave up 3 bases and J gave up 4 bases; unmatched junction bases: 8. CDR1 is SGHAT and CDR2 is FQNNGV in the germline V gene. CDR3 sequence: CASSFRAGGSETQYF. CDR3 nucleotides: TGTGCCAGCAGCTTCAGGGCAGGGGGTTCAGAGACCCAGTACTTC. Using reference TRBV11-2 and TRBJ2-5 for the parts outside the CDR3, the full variable domain is EAGVAQSPRYKIIEKRQSVAFWCNPISGHATLYWYQQILGQGPKLLIQFQNNGVVDDSQLPKDRFSAERLKGVDSTLKIQPAKLEDSAVYLCASSFRAGGSETQYFGPGTRLLVL.

The chain joins TRBV10-3 to TRBJ2-7, with TRBD1 identical over 9 bases. Trimming took 0 bases from V and 8 from J; bases not matched to a gene: 5. This CDR3 is built from 14 residues. CDR1 is ENHRY and CDR2 is SYGVKD in the germline V gene. The DNA of the CDR3 is TGTGCCATCAGTGAGTCGGACAGGGGCCGTCAGCAGTACTTC. Amino acid sequence: CAISESDRGRQQYF.

The chain couples TRBV14 to TRBJ2-7; D is possibly TRBD1 (5 bases). The CDR3 has 14 residues. Germline V lookup: CDR1 SGHDN, CDR2 FVKESK. The ends were cut back, 4 bases at V and 6 bases at J, with 16 bases in the middle. CDR3 residues: CASSPNRISLEQYF. CDR3 sequence (DNA): TGTGCCAGCAGCCCTAACAGGATTTCCCTCGAGCAGTACTTC.

This clone appeared a few times. This chain joins TRBV2 and TRBJ1-2; D unresolved. The germline V gene has CDR1 SNHLY and CDR2 FYNNEI. Trimming removed 5 bases from V and 8 bases from J, with 21 bases in between. This CDR3 comprises 15 residues. The CDR3 spells CASSRIIPGLGGYTF. The CDR3 nucleotides read TGTGCCAGCAGTCGGATAATCCCCGGCCTCGGGGGCTACACCTTC.

Only one count was recorded for this clone. The rearrangement joins TRBV5-8 to TRBJ2-5; D is ambiguous. Trimming removed 0 bases at V and 0 bases at J, with 9 bases between. The CDR3 has 15 amino acids. Germline V gives CDR1 SGHTS, CDR2 YDEGEE. CDR3 sequence reads: CASSLEGLYQETQYF. The CDR3 DNA follows: TGTGCCAGCAGCTTGGAAGGCCTTTACCAAGAGACCCAGTACTTC.

In its sample, this clone was seen a few times. The chain links TRBV27 to TRBJ2-7; TRBD1 matches 9 bases. Germline CDR1 MNHEY, CDR2 SMNVEV (reference sequence). The CDR3 has 16 residues. V dropped 6 bases and J dropped 4; count of bases not matched to a gene: 13. CDR3 amino acids: CASRTVSGTGLYEQYF. The CDR3 DNA reads TGTGCCAGCAGGACAGTTTCCGGGACAGGGTTGTACGAGCAGTACTTC.

The chain employs TRBV4-1 and TRBJ2-1; the match to TRBD2 covers 7 bases. V lost 3 bases and J lost 4; bases outside the gene matches: 15. Germline V gene data show CDR1 as MGHRA and CDR2 as YSYEKL. The CDR3 sequence is 18 residues long. The CDR3 DNA is TGCGCCAGCAGCCACCCAGATTGGGCGGGAGATGCTTACAATGAGCAGTTCTTC. This gives the protein CASSHPDWAGDAYNEQFF.

The CDR3 DNA reads as TGTGCCAGCAGGGCTACATCGTACAATGAGCAGTTCTTC. Amino acid sequence: CASRATSYNEQFF. The rearrangement uses TRBV28 and TRBJ2-1; D is uncertain. CDR1 is MDHEN and CDR2 is SYDVKM in the germline V gene. CDR3 length equals 13 residues. Trimming left V 6 bases short and J 4 bases short, with 10 bases between. The whole variable domain, remainder taken from reference TRBV28 and TRBJ2-1, is DVKVTQSSRYLVKRTGEKVFLECVQDMDHENMFWYRQDPGLGLRLIYFSYDVKMKEKGDIPEGYSVSREKKERFSLILESASTNQTSMYLCASRATSYNEQFFGPGTRLTVL.

On this clone: Other DNA sequences within the sample encode an identical CDR3. The genes are TRBV29-1 and TRBJ2-1; 12 bases align to TRBD2. From germline, CDR1 is SQVTM and CDR2 ANQGSEA. Trimming at V came to 3 bases and at J to 7 bases, leaving 4 bases not matched to a gene. This CDR3 spans 14 amino acids. The CDR3 protein is CSVDGLAGGNEQFF. For the CDR3, the DNA is TGCAGCGTTGATGGGCTAGCGGGAGGGAATGAGCAGTTCTTC.